The T cell receptor beta chain described here comes from a study of shared clonotypes between healthy human individuals. Regarding the study as a whole: Clonotype sharing across donors was expected to vary with sequencing depth.

CD8 cells regarded as naive lacked CD45RO, were positively chosen for CCR7, and omitted terminally differentiated effector memory CD45RA+ cells. After removal of 1 base from V and 4 bases from J, the junction contained 8 bases not matched to a gene. The CDR3 has 16 residues. Per germline, CDR1 MNHEY and CDR2 SVGAGI. This table comes from immunoSEQ multiplex PCR, and its TCRdb copy is limited to in-frame clones, with some not included. The profile shows some 2,000,000 clones, 85% to 95% of them singletons. Concerning this clone: Its antigen is unidentified.

The clonotype originates from a man between 18 and 29 years old in good health. The V gene is TRBV6-5, the J gene TRBJ1-1; 8 bases fit TRBD1. Sequenced input: naive CD8+ T cells sorted from blood. CDR3 coding DNA: TGTGCCAGCAGTTACTTACAGGGGGTCGTGGTCACTGAAGCTTTCTTT. Protein sequence: CASSYLQGVVVTEAFF.